This T cell receptor (beta chain) is drawn from a study of T-cell memory formation after mild COVID-19. The ends were cut back, 6 bases at V and 5 bases at J, with 16 bases in the middle. Germline loops: CDR1 MNHEY, CDR2 SVGAGI. There are 14 residues in the CDR3. Note on this clonotype: Antigen: not known.

In TCRdb, the 5' RACE reads were re-called with MiXCR into one record per CDR3 protein. Of 350,000 to 450,000 distinct CDR3 sequences in the sample, 25% to 30% are singletons; the top ten hold roughly 13%. Study findings and constraints: Clones that got smaller from day 15 to 85 had even CD4/CD8, while clones growing later tipped toward CD4+. CM and EM subsets held most contracting CD4+ clones; EMRA held CD8+ ones. Some responding clones appeared in pre-infection memory, suggesting cross-reactive memory joined.

This chain uses TRBV6-5 with TRBJ2-5, with D possibly matching TRBD2 (6 bases). This receptor was identified in an adult woman who had mild COVID-19 (a few samples of this study predate the infection). Cell type and time point are not known. The sequenced sample was PBMCs or a T cell subset sorted from them (not recorded which). The CDR3 spells CASSLRKAGETQYF. CDR3 bases: TGTGCCAGCAGCCTCCGTAAGGCGGGGGAGACCCAGTACTTC.